This T cell receptor (beta chain) was sequenced during a study of T cells in Graves' hyperthyroidism and ophthalmopathy. Study outcomes and limitations: Through a model of 13 V-J features, ophthalmopathy was separated from stable hyperthyroidism.

To note about this clonotype: Its specificity is unknown.

Trimming took 3 bases from V and 5 from J, leaving 17 bases between them. CDR3 length equals 15 residues. In germline, CDR1 is LGHNA, CDR2 YSLEER. The investigators amplified TCR beta CDR3 regions from RNA transcripts. Using the HTBI primer set, a first-round RT-PCR was run on the TCR CDR3. One entry per CDR3 protein results from TCRdb running MiXCR on the multiplex PCR reads. The sample has 650,000 to 750,000 distinct CDR3 sequences, 12% to 15% seen once. Researchers defined stable Graves' hyperthyroidism as no ophthalmopathy progression within 18 months. Material: blood. The gene calls are TRBV4-3 and TRBJ2-7, with D maybe TRBD2 (6 bases). The TCR originated in a woman between 18 and 30 years old with Graves' hyperthyroidism. The CDR3, as DNA: TGCGCCAGCAGCCAGGGACTTTCAAGGGCCCACGAGCAGTACTTC. Translation gives CASSQGLSRAHEQYF.